This T cell receptor (beta chain) appears in the sequencing data of a study of blood T cell repertoires in COVID-19. Study at large: Sites in the United States, Italy and Spain provided acute and convalescent COVID-19 samples. Sources were T cells, B-cell-depleted T cells, or PBMCs; the material itself was cDNA or gDNA.

CDR3 size: 15 residues. The ends were cut back, 0 bases at V and 3 bases at J, with 14 bases in the middle. Germline V CDR1 and CDR2: GTSNPN, SVGIG (reference sequence). Clones were sequenced by immunoSEQ multiplex PCR, and TCRdb holds only the in-frame ones, with some missing. The table includes about 160,000 clones, roughly four fifths detected once. The source of this sequence is a woman over 75 with acute or convalescent COVID-19. The sequencing input was peripheral blood. The rearrangement uses TRBV30 and TRBJ2-5; the D gene is possibly TRBD1 (6 bases). The CDR3 sequence: CAWSVTGRGKETQYF. CDR3 nucleotides: TGTGCCTGGAGTGTTACGGGCAGGGGAAAAGAGACCCAGTACTTC.